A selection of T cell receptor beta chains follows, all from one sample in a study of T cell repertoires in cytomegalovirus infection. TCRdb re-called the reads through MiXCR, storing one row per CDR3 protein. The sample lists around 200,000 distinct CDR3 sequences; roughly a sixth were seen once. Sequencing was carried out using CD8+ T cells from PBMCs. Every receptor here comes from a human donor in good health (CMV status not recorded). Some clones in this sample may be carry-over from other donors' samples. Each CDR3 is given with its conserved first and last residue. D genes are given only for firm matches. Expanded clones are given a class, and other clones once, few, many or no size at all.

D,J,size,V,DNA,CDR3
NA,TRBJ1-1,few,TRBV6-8,TGTGCCAGCAGTTACACAGAGAACACTGAAGCTTTCTTT,CASSYTENTEAFF
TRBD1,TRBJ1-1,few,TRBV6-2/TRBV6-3,TGTGCCAGCAGTTACCAGGGGGTCGGCACTGAAGCTTTCTTT,CASSYQGVGTEAFF
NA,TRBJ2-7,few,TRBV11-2,TGTGCCAGCAGCCCACTTCGGCAGGGGCGAAGCGAGCAGTACTTC,CASSPLRQGRSEQYF
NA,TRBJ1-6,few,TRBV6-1,TGTGCCAGCAGTTACGACCGTTCACCCCTCCACTTT,CASSYDRSPLHF
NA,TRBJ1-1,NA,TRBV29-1,TGCAGCGTTGGAATGAACACTGAAGCTTTCTTT,CSVGMNTEAFF
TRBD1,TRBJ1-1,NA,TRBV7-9,TGTGCCAGCAGCTTAGTAGTGGCAGGGGGGATGAACACTGAAGCTTTCTTT,CASSLVVAGGMNTEAFF
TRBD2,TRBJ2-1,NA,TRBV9,TGTGCCAGCAGCGTAGAAGGTAGCGGGGGCCCTAACAATGAGCAGTTCTTC,CASSVEGSGGPNNEQFF
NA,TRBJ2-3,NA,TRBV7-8,TGTGCCAGCAGCTTAGTAGGGGGGCCTAGCACAGATACGCAGTATTTT,CASSLVGGPSTDTQYF
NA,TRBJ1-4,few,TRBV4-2,TGTGCCAGCAGCCAGGAAAACCCGGGGGACGTCTCGGGCGAAAAACTGTTTTTT,CASSQENPGDVSGEKLFF
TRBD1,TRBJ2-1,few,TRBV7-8,TGTGCCAGCAGCTGGGAACCGGGACAGGGGAACAATGAGCAGTTCTTC,CASSWEPGQGNNEQFF
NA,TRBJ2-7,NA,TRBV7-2,TGTGCCAGCAGCTTAAGCGCAGGGGCAGCCTACGAGCAGTACTTC,CASSLSAGAAYEQYF
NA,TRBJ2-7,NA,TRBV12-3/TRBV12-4,TGTGCCAGCAGTCCGGCCAGAGTGGGGGAGCAGTACTTC,CASSPARVGEQYF
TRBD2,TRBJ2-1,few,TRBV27,TGTGCCAGCAGCTTAGCGGGGGCCCCCTACAATGAGCAGTTCTTC,CASSLAGAPYNEQFF
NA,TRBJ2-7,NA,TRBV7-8,TGTGCCAGCAGCTTACAGGGGAATGGCTACGAGCAGTACTTC,CASSLQGNGYEQYF
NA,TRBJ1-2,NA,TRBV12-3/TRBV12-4,TGTGCCAGCACCCTCGGCAGGGGAGCGGTTGGCTACACCTTC,CASTLGRGAVGYTF
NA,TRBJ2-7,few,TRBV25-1,TGTGCCAGCAGTGTCCAGGCCTACGAGCAGTACTTC,CASSVQAYEQYF
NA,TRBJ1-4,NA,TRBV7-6,TGTGCCAGCAGCTTAGAGTTCAGGGATAATGAAAAACTGTTTTTT,CASSLEFRDNEKLFF
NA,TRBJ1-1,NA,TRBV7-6,TGTGCCAGCAGCTTAGCGATAGGGGGAGGATACACTGAAGCTTTCTTT,CASSLAIGGGYTEAFF
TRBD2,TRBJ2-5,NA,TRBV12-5,TGTGCTAGTGGGATCGGGGGGTTGGAGACCCAGTACTTC,CASGIGGLETQYF
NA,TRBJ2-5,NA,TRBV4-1,TGCGCCAGCAGCCCAAACGGCAGGCAAGAGACCCAGTACTTC,CASSPNGRQETQYF
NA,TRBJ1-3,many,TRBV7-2,TGTGCCAGCAGCCTTACTGCTGGAAACACCATATATTTT,CASSLTAGNTIYF
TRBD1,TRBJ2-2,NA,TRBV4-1,TGCGCCAGCAGCCAAGACGGACAGGCCGGGGAGCTGTTTTTT,CASSQDGQAGELFF
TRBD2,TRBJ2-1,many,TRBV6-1,TGTGCCAGCAACCCACTAGCGGGGGATTTCAATGAGCAGTTCTTC,CASNPLAGDFNEQFF